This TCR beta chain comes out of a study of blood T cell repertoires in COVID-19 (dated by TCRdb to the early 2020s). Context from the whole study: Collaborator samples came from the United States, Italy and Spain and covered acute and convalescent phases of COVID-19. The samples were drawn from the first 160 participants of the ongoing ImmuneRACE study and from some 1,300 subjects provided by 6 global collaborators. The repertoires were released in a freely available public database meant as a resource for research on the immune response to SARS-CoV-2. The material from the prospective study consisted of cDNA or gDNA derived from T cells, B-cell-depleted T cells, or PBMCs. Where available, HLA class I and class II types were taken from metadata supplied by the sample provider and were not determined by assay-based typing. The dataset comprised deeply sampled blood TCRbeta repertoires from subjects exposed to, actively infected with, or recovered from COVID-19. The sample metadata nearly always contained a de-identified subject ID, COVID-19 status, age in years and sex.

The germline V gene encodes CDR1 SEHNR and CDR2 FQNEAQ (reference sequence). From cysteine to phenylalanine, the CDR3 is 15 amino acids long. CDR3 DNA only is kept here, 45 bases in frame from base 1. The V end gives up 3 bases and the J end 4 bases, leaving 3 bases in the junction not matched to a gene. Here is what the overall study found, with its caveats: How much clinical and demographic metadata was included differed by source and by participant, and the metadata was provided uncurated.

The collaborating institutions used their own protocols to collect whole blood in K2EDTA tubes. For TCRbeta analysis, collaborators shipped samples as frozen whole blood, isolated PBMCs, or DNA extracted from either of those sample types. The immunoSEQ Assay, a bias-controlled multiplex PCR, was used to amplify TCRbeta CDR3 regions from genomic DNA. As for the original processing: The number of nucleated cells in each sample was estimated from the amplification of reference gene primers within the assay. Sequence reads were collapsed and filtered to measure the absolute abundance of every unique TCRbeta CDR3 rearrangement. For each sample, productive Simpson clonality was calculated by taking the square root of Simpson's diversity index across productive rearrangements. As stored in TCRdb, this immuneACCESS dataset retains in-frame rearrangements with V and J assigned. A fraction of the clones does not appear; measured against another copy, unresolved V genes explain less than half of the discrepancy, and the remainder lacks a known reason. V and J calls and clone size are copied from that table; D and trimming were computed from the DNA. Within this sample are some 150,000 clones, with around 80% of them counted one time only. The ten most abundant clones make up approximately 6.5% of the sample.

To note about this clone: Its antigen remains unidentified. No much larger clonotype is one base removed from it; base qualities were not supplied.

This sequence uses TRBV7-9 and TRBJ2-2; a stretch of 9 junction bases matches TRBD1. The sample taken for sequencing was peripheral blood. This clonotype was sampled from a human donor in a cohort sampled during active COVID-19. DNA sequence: TGTGCCAGCAGCTTGGGGACAGGGAGCACCGGGGAGCTGTTTTTT. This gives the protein CASSLGTGSTGELFF.